Listed below are T cell receptor beta chains from one sample, sequenced in a study of blood T cell repertoires in COVID-19. TCRdb's table, derived via immunoSEQ multiplex PCR, lists solely in-frame clones and lacks some. The sample yields 100,000 to 150,000 clones, almost 80% seen once. The sample consisted of peripheral blood. All receptors derive from a human donor in a cohort sampled during active COVID-19. CDR3s include the opening cysteine and the closing phenylalanine or tryptophan. A D gene is named only where the DNA matches it firmly. Not all rows give a size; the values are once, few, many and, for expanded clones, a class.

>TRBV7-6|TRBJ1-3|NA|14|TRBD1
TGTGCCAGCAGCCCGACAGGGGCGGGAAACACCATATATTTT
CASSPTGAGNTIYF
>TRBV7-2|TRBJ2-7|NA|16|NA
TGTGCCAGCAGCTTAGATCGCCAGGGAGGCTTCTACGAGCAGTACTTC
CASSLDRQGGFYEQYF
>TRBV6-5|TRBJ2-3|NA|12|TRBD1
TGTGCCAGCAGTCGACAGGGTAGAACGCAGTATTTT
CASSRQGRTQYF
>TRBV9|TRBJ2-2|NA|13|NA
TGTGCCAGCAGCCCCGGAGCGGGCGGGGAGCTGTTTTTT
CASSPGAGGELFF
>TRBV19|TRBJ1-2|NA|14|NA
TGTGCCAGTAGTGGTCGGGAGGCGGGCTATGGCTACACCTTC
CASSGREAGYGYTF
>TRBV5-1|TRBJ1-2|NA|14|TRBD1
TGCGCCAGCAGCGGGAAAGGGACAGGGAACGGCTACACCTTC
CASSGKGTGNGYTF
>TRBV30|TRBJ1-5|NA|13|NA
TGTGCCTGGAGTGACAGGCTAAATCAGCCCCAGCATTTT
CAWSDRLNQPQHF
>TRBV6-5|TRBJ1-2|once|15|TRBD1
TGTGCCAGCAGGCCAGGACAGGGGGAGTGGTATGGCTACACCTTC
CASRPGQGEWYGYTF
>TRBV15|TRBJ2-5|NA|13|TRBD1
TGTGCCACCGCACAGGGGAGACAAGAGACCCAGTACTTC
CATAQGRQETQYF
>TRBV18|TRBJ1-5|once|15|TRBD1
TGTGCCAGCTCACCTGGGACAGGGGGCAATCAGCCCCAGCATTTT
CASSPGTGGNQPQHF
>TRBV29-1|TRBJ2-3|NA|16|NA
TGCAGCGTTGAAGATCTCGGAGGAGTAAAGCGAGATACGCAGTATTTT
CSVEDLGGVKRDTQYF
>TRBV5-1|TRBJ2-2|NA|14|NA
TGCGCCAGCAATACAGGGGACTCCTCCGGGGAGCTGTTTTTT
CASNTGDSSGELFF
>TRBV12-3/TRBV12-4|TRBJ2-7|NA|13|NA
TGTGCCAGCAGGTTGACAGGTCGCTACGAGCAGTACTTC
CASRLTGRYEQYF
>TRBV7-8|TRBJ2-5|NA|16|TRBD2
TGTGCCAGCAGCCCCGAGGGACTAGCTTTTCAAGAGACCCAGTACTTC
CASSPEGLAFQETQYF
>TRBV19|TRBJ1-3|NA|14|NA
TGTGCCAGTCGGAGAATCGACTCTGGAAACACCATATATTTT
CASRRIDSGNTIYF
>TRBV7-9|TRBJ1-5|NA|15|NA
TGTGCCAGCAGTCAAACCACCGGGAAAAATCAGCCCCAGCATTTT
CASSQTTGKNQPQHF
>TRBV5-3|TRBJ1-2|once|14|NA
TGTGCCAGAAGCGTAAGGGGGTTATACTATGGCTACACCTTC
CARSVRGLYYGYTF
>TRBV6-5|TRBJ1-1|NA|13|NA
TGTGCCAGCAGTTACTCGAGAAACACTGAAGCTTTCTTT
CASSYSRNTEAFF
>TRBV9|TRBJ1-4|NA|16|TRBD1
TGTGCCAGCAGCGTAGGACCCAGGGGGTCAGGCGAAAAACTGTTTTTT
CASSVGPRGSGEKLFF
>TRBV3-1/TRBV3-2|TRBJ2-1|NA|15|TRBD2
TGTGCCAGCAGCCACACTAGCGGGGGGGCGGGAGAGCAGTTCTTC
CASSHTSGGAGEQFF
>TRBV5-1|TRBJ2-1|few|15|NA
TGCGCCAGCAGCTCTGCAGAGCAACGGGGGAATGAGCAGTTCTTC
CASSSAEQRGNEQFF
>TRBV4-3|TRBJ1-5|few|15|NA
TGCGCCAGCAGCCAAGATGGCGGAGGCAATCAGCCCCAGCATTTT
CASSQDGGGNQPQHF
>TRBV24-1|TRBJ2-3|NA|16|NA
TGTGCCACCAGTGATTTAATGACAGGACGCACAGATACGCAGTATTTT
CATSDLMTGRTDTQYF
>TRBV4-2|TRBJ1-1|NA|14|NA
TGTGCCAGCAGCCCCTGGGCCCTGAACACTGAAGCTTTCTTT
CASSPWALNTEAFF
>TRBV20-1|TRBJ2-7|NA|11|NA
TGCAGTGCTTCTTGGGCCAGTGAGCAGTACTTC
CSASWASEQYF
>TRBV2|TRBJ1-3|NA|15|TRBD1
TGTGCCAGCAGCTTTTCGGGACAGGGGAGGGGCACCATATATTTT
CASSFSGQGRGTIYF
>TRBV29-1|TRBJ2-1|NA|18|TRBD2
TGCAGCGTTGTATCCCTAGGGGAGGGGTTAGGCTCCTACAATGAGCAGTTCTTC
CSVVSLGEGLGSYNEQFF
>TRBV5-1|TRBJ1-1|NA|14|TRBD1
TGCGCCAGCAGCTTGGATACAGGGGTGGCTGAAGCTTTCTTT
CASSLDTGVAEAFF
>TRBV27|TRBJ1-1|NA|14|NA
TGTGCCAGCAGTTTAGGGGGGGGGAACACTGAAGCTTTCTTT
CASSLGGGNTEAFF
>TRBV3-1/TRBV3-2|TRBJ1-2|once|13|NA
TGTGCCAGCAGCTCCCCTAAAGGGGATGGCTACACCTTC
CASSSPKGDGYTF
>TRBV6-1|TRBJ1-3|NA|15|TRBD1
TGTGCCAGCAGTGAGGGACAGGGCTTTGGAAACACCATATATTTT
CASSEGQGFGNTIYF
>TRBV5-6|TRBJ2-1|once|13|TRBD1
TGTGCCAGCAGCATCAGGGGGCTAAATGAGCAGTTCTTC
CASSIRGLNEQFF
>TRBV3-1/TRBV3-2|TRBJ2-1|NA|17|TRBD2
TGTGCCAGCAGCCCTCATAGGACTAGCGGGAGGGCGGGTGAGCAGTTCTTC
CASSPHRTSGRAGEQFF
>TRBV5-1|TRBJ2-2|NA|16|TRBD1
TGCGCCAGCAGATTGAAAACGACAGGGGGCACCGGGGAGCTGTTTTTT
CASRLKTTGGTGELFF
>TRBV9|TRBJ2-2|NA|13|NA
TGTGCCAGCAGCGTAGAAGGAGGCGGGGAGCTGTTTTTT
CASSVEGGGELFF
>TRBV18|TRBJ1-1|few|16|NA
TGTGCCAGCTCACCACTTCCCCAGCAGGGTGGTACTGAAGCTTTCTTT
CASSPLPQQGGTEAFF
>TRBV6-1|TRBJ2-5|NA|15|TRBD1
TGTGCCAGCAGTGAAGCTTACGGACAGGTTGGGACCCAGTACTTC
CASSEAYGQVGTQYF
>TRBV30|TRBJ2-7|NA|16|TRBD2
TGTGCCTGGGCGGGAGGCGGGCGTTACTCTAATTTAGGGCAGTACTTC
CAWAGGGRYSNLGQYF
>TRBV7-2|TRBJ2-3|NA|12|NA
TGTGCCAGCAGCCCGGCGGCAGATACGCAGTATTTT
CASSPAADTQYF
>TRBV6-5|TRBJ1-2|NA|13|NA
TGTGCCAGCAGTTACTCACGGACAGTCGAAGGGACCTTC
CASSYSRTVEGTF
>TRBV7-8|TRBJ2-3|NA|16|TRBD2
TGTGCCAGCAGCTTAACTCGCGGGAGGGCCCGGGATACGCAGTATTTT
CASSLTRGRARDTQYF
>TRBV6-6|TRBJ2-5|NA|14|TRBD1
TGTGCCAGCAGGGGACAGGGGGCGGCAGAGACCCAGTACTTC
CASRGQGAAETQYF
>TRBV27|TRBJ2-1|NA|16|TRBD2
TGTGCCAGCAGTTCATTGGGTAGCGGGGGGGCTTCTGAGCAGTTCTTC
CASSSLGSGGASEQFF
>TRBV6-4|TRBJ1-2|NA|14|TRBD1
TGTGCCAGCAGGGGACAGGGGGCACACTATGGCTACACCTTC
CASRGQGAHYGYTF
>TRBV7-3|TRBJ2-3|once|15|TRBD1
TGTGCCAGCAGCTTAGGACAGGGCTACACAGATACGCAGTATTTT
CASSLGQGYTDTQYF
>TRBV15|TRBJ2-2|NA|14|NA
TGTGCCACCAGCGTACTCCAGGGTACCGGGGAGCTGTTTTTT
CATSVLQGTGELFF
>TRBV6-2/TRBV6-3|TRBJ2-4|NA|16|NA
TGTGCCAGCAGTTACTCGGCCGGGTCTTCGAAAAACATTCAGTACTTC
CASSYSAGSSKNIQYF
>TRBV11-2|TRBJ2-1|NA|16|TRBD2
TGTGCCAGCAGCTTAGGACGGGCTAGCGGGAGTGATGAGCAGTTCTTC
CASSLGRASGSDEQFF
>TRBV11-3|TRBJ2-3|NA|16|NA
TGTGCCAGCAGCTTAGGAGGTGGGAGAGGCACAGATACGCAGTATTTT
CASSLGGGRGTDTQYF
>TRBV7-2|TRBJ1-2|NA|13|NA
TGTGCCAGCAGCTTACAGCTAGGGGTCGGCTACACCTTC
CASSLQLGVGYTF
>TRBV28|TRBJ2-5|NA|15|TRBD1
TGTGCCAGCAGTCCCCGACAGGGGGACAGGGAGACCCAGTACTTC
CASSPRQGDRETQYF
>TRBV18|TRBJ2-2|NA|16|NA
TGTGCCAGCTCTCGGGGGTCCCCCTCGAACACCGGGGAGCTGTTTTTT
CASSRGSPSNTGELFF
>TRBV5-1|TRBJ1-2|few|15|TRBD1
TGCGCCAGCAGCTTGGCCGGACAGGGGACGTTCGGCTACACCTTC
CASSLAGQGTFGYTF
>TRBV4-3|TRBJ2-1|NA|16|TRBD2
TGCGCCAGCAGCCAAGGTAGCGGGGGGACCACAGGTGAGCAGTTCTTC
CASSQGSGGTTGEQFF
>TRBV24-1|TRBJ2-1|NA|17|TRBD2
TGTGCCACCAGTGGTTCACTAGCGGGGAGAGAGGGCGGTGAGCAGTTCTTC
CATSGSLAGREGGEQFF